This TCR beta chain was sequenced in a study of T cells in Graves' hyperthyroidism and ophthalmopathy. Whole-study results and caveats: Most thyroid clonotypes expanded above 0.001 were also detected in blood.

This clonotype was observed a handful of times. Its specificity is not known. Amplification of TCR beta CDR3 regions used RNA as the template. A set of HTBI primers served as the primers for a first-round RT-PCR of the TCR CDR3. TCRdb itself ran the multiplex PCR reads through MiXCR, one entry per CDR3 protein. Counted here are about 46,000 distinct CDR3 sequences, 45% to 50% occurring once; the ten biggest clones make up approximately 30%. Patients were excluded because of uncontrolled infection, other autoimmune disease, pregnancy or lactation. The CDR3 has 14 amino acids. The V end lost 6 bases, the J end lost 8 bases, and 19 bases lay between the germline ends. CDR1 and CDR2 (germline): ENHRY, SYGVKD.

Sequenced: peripheral blood or thyroid tissue (not recorded which). This rearrangement joins TRBV10-3 to TRBJ1-2, with a weak D call TRBD1 (6 bases). This sequence was found in a woman in her forties or fifties with Graves' hyperthyroidism. CDR3 sequence: CAIRAAGARGGYTF. The CDR3 bases are TGTGCCATCAGGGCCGCAGGGGCTCGAGGAGGCTACACCTTC.